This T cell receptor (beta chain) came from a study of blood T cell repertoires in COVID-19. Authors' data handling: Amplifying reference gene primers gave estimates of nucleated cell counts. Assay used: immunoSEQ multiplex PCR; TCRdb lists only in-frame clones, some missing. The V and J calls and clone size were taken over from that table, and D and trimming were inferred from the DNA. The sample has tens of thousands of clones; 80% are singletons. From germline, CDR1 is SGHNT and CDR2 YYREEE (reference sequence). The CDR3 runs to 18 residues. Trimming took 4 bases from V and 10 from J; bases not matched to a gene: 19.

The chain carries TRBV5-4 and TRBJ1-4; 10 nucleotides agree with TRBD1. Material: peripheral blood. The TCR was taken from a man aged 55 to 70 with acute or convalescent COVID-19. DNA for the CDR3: TGTGCCAGCAGCCACGCCCGGGACAGGGGTCGTGGTGGAGTAAAACTGTTTTTT. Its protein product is CASSHARDRGRGGVKLFF.